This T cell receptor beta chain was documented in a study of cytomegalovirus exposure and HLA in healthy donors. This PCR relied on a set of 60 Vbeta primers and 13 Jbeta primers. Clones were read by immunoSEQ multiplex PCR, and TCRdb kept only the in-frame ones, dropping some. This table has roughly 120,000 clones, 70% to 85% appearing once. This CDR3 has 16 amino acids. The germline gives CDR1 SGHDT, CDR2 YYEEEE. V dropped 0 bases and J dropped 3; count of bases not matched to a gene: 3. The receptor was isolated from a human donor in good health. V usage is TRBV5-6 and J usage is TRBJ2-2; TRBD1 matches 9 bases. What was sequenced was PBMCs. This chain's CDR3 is CASSLGRTGDTGELFF. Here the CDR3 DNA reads TGTGCCAGCAGCTTGGGACGGACAGGGGACACCGGGGAGCTGTTTTTT.